This T cell receptor beta chain was observed in a study of T cell responses to AZD1222 COVID-19 vaccine (TCRdb year 2021). Notes on the research overall: Because spike-specific TCR depth and breadth did not differ between the two schedules, AZD1222 recipients who got a second dose at roughly 4 weeks were pooled with those who got a second dose at roughly 12 weeks. A total of 233 trial participants underwent TCR sequencing, of whom 207 had received two doses of AZD1222 and 26 had received two doses of the MenACWY control vaccine. Enrollment into the trials was organized by age into subgroups of 18-55, 56-69 and 70-plus years, and those subgroups contained roughly 150, 30 and 60 TCR-sequenced participants, respectively. The full study reports these points: Most participants were white British and females outnumbered males, and the authors suggested that clonal diversity may have been underestimated. Epitopes outside the regions mutated in the B.1.351 and B.1.1.7 variants were reportedly recognized by nearly half of the unique spike-specific TCRs. Conclusions about previously exposed vaccinees are limited, since just five or six AZD1222 recipients were seropositive for SARS-CoV-2 at baseline. Because no day 14 peak-response samples were available, the repertoires could be characterized only after the peak T cell response. The vaccine-associated CD4 TCRs covered the entire spike protein, and the dominant responses fell in regions 160-218 and 743-854. After two AZD1222 doses, spike-specific TCR breadth and depth were significantly higher than at day 0 and than in MenACWY recipients. The 56-69-year group was small, and its depth increase did not reach significance, likely because of low power.

From cysteine to phenylalanine, the CDR3 is 15 amino acids long. Here the CDR3 DNA is all that survives: 45 bases in frame from base 1. The germline V gene specifies SGHNT as CDR1 and YENEEA as CDR2. Trimmed from V: 1 base; trimmed from J: 7 bases; junction bases lacking a gene match: 4. As for this clone: The clone's antigen remains unknown. No base qualities exist here, and no much larger clone lies one base off it.

Read against the paper, the sample's time point label means: baseline before first vaccination. The vaccinee samples were drawn from two UK trials, COV001 and COV002, one of which was a single-blind randomized controlled phase 2/3 trial testing AZD1222 (ChAdOx1 nCoV-19) in healthy adults. For TCRbeta chain sequencing, PBMC samples from trial participants were taken at day 0 and at day 28 after the second dose. The CDR3 regions of human TCRbeta chains were subjected to immunosequencing. The paper's data handling went like this. TCRs in the repertoires were compared against a reference library of SARS-CoV-2-specific TCRs that had been generated with the MIRA antigen-specificity platform. Breadth was defined as the fraction of unique TCRs that were SARS-CoV-2-associated, and depth was defined as the fraction of total T cells that were SARS-CoV-2-associated. Each spike-specific TCR was assigned to its reactive spike region and to a CD4 or CD8 class using the MIRA data. Log10-transformed breadth and depth values were compared by one-way ANOVA with Sidak's multiple comparisons tests. The clones in this table, taken by TCRdb from immuneACCESS, are in-frame only. Not every clone is retained; where verified, under half of the shortfall comes from an unresolved V gene, and the cause of the rest is unknown. The D gene and trimming were derived from the DNA, and the V and J assignments and clone size from that table. This sample lists roughly 150,000 clones; just under 95% were detected once. 1.6% of the sample rests with the top ten.

The clonotype was recovered from an adult in good health. The sample here was peripheral blood, taken on day 0 of AZD1222 vaccination. The chain was built from TRBV11-3 and TRBJ2-2; 9 central nucleotides agree with TRBD1. The bases read TGTGCCAGCAGCTTAGGCCGGACAGGGGTCGGGGAGCTGTTTTTT. It translates as CASSLGRTGVGELFF.